This T cell receptor (beta chain) originates from a study of T cell repertoires in cytomegalovirus infection. Overall study: Shared public TCR beta signatures pointed to both CMV infection and a matching HLA type. Study-wide results and limits: Ex vivo, HLA-C-restricted CMV-specific TCR beta clonotypes prevailed over the rest of the response. Public TCR beta family frequency separated CMV-and-HLA carriers, including in an independent cohort.

The germline gives CDR1 MNHEY, CDR2 SMNVEV (reference sequence). The CDR3 has 16 residues. With 4 bases clipped from V and 5 bases from J, the junction kept 13 bases outside the gene matches. As to this clonotype: Its matching antigen is unknown.

TCRdb reanalysed the reads using MiXCR and keeps one entry per CDR3 protein. The sample shows fewer than 550,000 distinct CDR3 sequences, around 10% of them seen only once. The clonotype originates from a human donor in good health (CMV status not recorded). Some clones in this sample may be carry-over from other donors' samples. This chain connects TRBV27 to TRBJ2-5, with TRBD2 matching over 7 bases. The sequenced material came from PBMCs. The CDR3 sequence: CASSWRSVGEGETQYF. The CDR3, as DNA: TGTGCCAGCAGTTGGAGATCTGTTGGGGAGGGGGAGACCCAGTACTTC.